This TCR beta chain was found in a study of cytomegalovirus exposure and HLA in healthy donors. General observations from the study: Previous analysis showed most TCR beta V segments were productive about 90% or about 30% of the time. In a later analysis, V- and J-gene trimming of beta chains associated with a DCLRE1C missense variant, replicated independently.

A note on this clone: Its specificity is not known.

V gave up 7 bases and J gave up 3 bases, with 12 bases separating them. The CDR3 loop spans 13 amino acids. Germline loops: CDR1 SGHVS, CDR2 FQNEAQ. The PCR contained 60 Vbeta and 13 Jbeta primers. The assay was immunoSEQ multiplex PCR, and TCRdb's table has in-frame clones only and misses some. This sample's table reports some 180,000 clones. J is TRBJ1-1 and V is TRBV7-8, with a possible D match to TRBD1 (5 bases). The source is a man aged 30-40 years in good health and CMV-seronegative. Sample: PBMCs. This CDR3 is CASTSQVYTEAFF. CDR3 nucleotide sequence: TGTGCCAGCACCTCACAGGTTTACACTGAAGCTTTCTTT.